Listed below are T cell receptor beta chains from one sample, sequenced in a study of OX40 agonist ivuxolimab in advanced cancers. TCRdb's copy holds only in-frame clones and misses some; the assay was immunoSEQ multiplex PCR. The data show about 64,000 clones, 84% seen once. This specimen was CD4+ or CD8+ T cells sorted from blood, taken in a trial of the OX40 agonist ivuxolimab. These receptors all stem from an adult with an advanced solid tumor such as melanoma, head and neck, liver or kidney cancer. The CDR3 runs from the conserved cysteine through the conserved F or W. Fields, in order: clone size, D gene, J gene, V gene, CDR3 protein, CDR3 DNA. D genes are given only for firm matches. A row's size may be missing; if present it is once, few, many or a size class.

abundance: NA; d_gene: NA; j_gene: TRBJ1-5; v_gene: TRBV2; CDR3aa: CASKMFGEQPQHF; CDR3nt: TGTGCCAGCAAAATGTTCGGGGAGCAGCCCCAGCATTTT
abundance: NA; d_gene: NA; j_gene: TRBJ2-1; v_gene: TRBV11-3; CDR3aa: CASRQGSENNEQFF; CDR3nt: TGTGCCAGCAGACAAGGGAGCGAAAACAATGAGCAGTTCTTC
abundance: once; d_gene: NA; j_gene: TRBJ2-7; v_gene: TRBV28; CDR3aa: CASSLAGYEQYF; CDR3nt: TGTGCCAGCAGTTTGGCGGGGTACGAGCAGTACTTC
abundance: once; d_gene: TRBD1; j_gene: TRBJ2-2; v_gene: TRBV5-1; CDR3aa: CASSLGTGQLLFNTGELFF; CDR3nt: TGCGCCAGCAGCTTGGGTACGGGACAGCTCCTCTTTAACACCGGGGAGCTGTTTTTT
abundance: NA; d_gene: NA; j_gene: TRBJ2-7; v_gene: TRBV11-2; CDR3aa: CASSLDAQEGRANSYEQYF; CDR3nt: TGTGCCAGCAGCTTAGATGCTCAGGAGGGCAGGGCGAACTCCTACGAGCAGTACTTC
abundance: NA; d_gene: NA; j_gene: TRBJ2-7; v_gene: TRBV30; CDR3aa: CAWSSFPGEQYF; CDR3nt: TGTGCCTGGAGTTCCTTCCCGGGGGAGCAGTACTTC
abundance: NA; d_gene: NA; j_gene: TRBJ2-2; v_gene: TRBV7-9; CDR3aa: CASSALVTNTGELFF; CDR3nt: TGTGCCAGCAGCGCCTTAGTGACGAACACCGGGGAGCTGTTTTTT
abundance: NA; d_gene: TRBD1; j_gene: TRBJ1-5; v_gene: TRBV7-9; CDR3aa: CASTRTGSNQPQHF; CDR3nt: TGTGCCAGCACCAGGACAGGGAGCAATCAGCCCCAGCATTTT
abundance: NA; d_gene: NA; j_gene: TRBJ1-2; v_gene: TRBV7-2; CDR3aa: CASSLDIWLGRNDGYTF; CDR3nt: TGTGCCAGCAGCTTAGATATATGGCTCGGTCGAAACGATGGCTACACCTTC
abundance: once; d_gene: NA; j_gene: TRBJ2-7; v_gene: TRBV28; CDR3aa: CASSLTPHRKGTYEQYF; CDR3nt: TGTGCCAGCAGTTTAACCCCCCATCGAAAGGGCACCTACGAGCAGTACTTC
abundance: NA; d_gene: NA; j_gene: TRBJ2-5; v_gene: TRBV27; CDR3aa: CASSFGQGETQYF; CDR3nt: TGTGCCAGCAGTTTTGGCCAAGGCGAGACCCAGTACTTC
abundance: NA; d_gene: NA; j_gene: TRBJ1-1; v_gene: TRBV6-1; CDR3aa: CASSENGGEGGTEAFF; CDR3nt: TGTGCCAGCAGTGAAAATGGTGGGGAGGGTGGCACTGAAGCTTTCTTT
abundance: NA; d_gene: NA; j_gene: TRBJ2-3; v_gene: TRBV20-1; CDR3aa: CSVGGLDTQYF; CDR3nt: TGCAGTGTCGGCGGGTTAGATACGCAGTATTTT
abundance: NA; d_gene: NA; j_gene: TRBJ1-2; v_gene: TRBV5-1; CDR3aa: CASSVTGTSSSYGYTF; CDR3nt: TGCGCCAGCAGCGTAACCGGGACAAGTTCCTCCTATGGCTACACCTTC
abundance: NA; d_gene: TRBD1; j_gene: TRBJ2-7; v_gene: TRBV4-1; CDR3aa: CASSHPGTGLYEQYF; CDR3nt: TGCGCCAGCAGCCACCCCGGGACAGGGCTCTACGAGCAGTACTTC
abundance: NA; d_gene: TRBD2; j_gene: TRBJ2-3; v_gene: TRBV5-1; CDR3aa: CASSPGGGSIGPYF; CDR3nt: TGCGCCAGCAGCCCGGGAGGTGGTTCCATCGGCCCGTATTTT